One T cell receptor beta chain is described in this entry. The data originate from a study of blood T cell repertoires in COVID-19. Study in general: COVID-19 samples collected from the United States, Italy and Spain covered acute and convalescent phases. T cells, B-cell-depleted T cells, or PBMCs supplied cDNA or gDNA.

How the authors handled the data: It was from reference gene primer amplification that nucleated cell counts were estimated. Method: immunoSEQ multiplex PCR; TCRdb's copy keeps in-frame clones and lacks some. V and J calls and clone size come straight from that table; D and trimming were deduced from the DNA. The sample includes 25,000 to 35,000 clones, about 84% of them seen just once. The V gene's germline CDR1 is SGHTA and CDR2 FQGNSA. The V gene lost 5 bases and the J gene lost 4 bases, with 19 bases spanning the gap. This CDR3 comprises 16 residues. This clonotype was obtained from a woman older than 75 with acute or convalescent COVID-19. Sequencing was performed on peripheral blood. The chain carries TRBV7-2 and TRBJ2-3, with a possible D match to TRBD2 (7 bases). CDR3 loop: CASSALGGGYADTQYF. Here the CDR3 DNA reads TGTGCCAGCAGCGCCCTAGGGGGGGGCTACGCAGATACGCAGTATTTT.